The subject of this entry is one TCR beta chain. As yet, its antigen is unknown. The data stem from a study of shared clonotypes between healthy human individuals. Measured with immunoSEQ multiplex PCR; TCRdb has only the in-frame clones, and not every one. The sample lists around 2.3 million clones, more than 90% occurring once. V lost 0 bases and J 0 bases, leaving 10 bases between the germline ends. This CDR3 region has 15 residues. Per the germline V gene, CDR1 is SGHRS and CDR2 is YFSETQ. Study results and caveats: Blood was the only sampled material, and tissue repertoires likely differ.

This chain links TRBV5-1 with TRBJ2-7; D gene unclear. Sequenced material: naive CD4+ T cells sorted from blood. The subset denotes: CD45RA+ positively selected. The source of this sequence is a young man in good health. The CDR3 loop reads CASSLVVAGSYEQYF. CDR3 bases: TGCGCCAGCAGCTTGGTAGTAGCAGGCTCCTACGAGCAGTACTTC. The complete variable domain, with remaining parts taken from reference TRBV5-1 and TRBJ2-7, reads KAGVTQTPRYLIKTRGQQVTLSCSPISGHRSVSWYQQTPGQGLQFLFEYFSETQRNKGNFPGRFSGRQFSNSRSEMNVSTLELGDSALYLCASSLVVAGSYEQYFGPGTRLTVT.